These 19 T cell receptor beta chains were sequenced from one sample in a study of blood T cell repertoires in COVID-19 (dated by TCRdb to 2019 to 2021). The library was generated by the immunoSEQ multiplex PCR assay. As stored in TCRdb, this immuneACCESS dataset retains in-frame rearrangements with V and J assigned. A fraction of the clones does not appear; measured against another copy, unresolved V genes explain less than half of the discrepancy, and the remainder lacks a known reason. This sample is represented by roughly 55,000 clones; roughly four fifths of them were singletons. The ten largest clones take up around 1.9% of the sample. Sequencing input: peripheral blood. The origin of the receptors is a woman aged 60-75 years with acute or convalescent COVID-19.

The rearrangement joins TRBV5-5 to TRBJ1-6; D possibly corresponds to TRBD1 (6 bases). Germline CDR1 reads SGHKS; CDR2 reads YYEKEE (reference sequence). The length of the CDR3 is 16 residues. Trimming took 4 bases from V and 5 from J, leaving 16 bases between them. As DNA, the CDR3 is TGTGCCAGCAGCCTCCGATCGGGACACAATAATTCACCCCTCCACTTT. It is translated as CASSLRSGHNNSPLHF.

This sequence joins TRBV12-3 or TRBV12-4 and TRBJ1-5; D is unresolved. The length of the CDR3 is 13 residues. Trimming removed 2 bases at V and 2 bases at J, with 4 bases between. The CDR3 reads CASSLQGNQPQHF. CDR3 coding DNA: TGTGCCAGCAGTTTACAGGGCAATCAGCCCCAGCATTTT.

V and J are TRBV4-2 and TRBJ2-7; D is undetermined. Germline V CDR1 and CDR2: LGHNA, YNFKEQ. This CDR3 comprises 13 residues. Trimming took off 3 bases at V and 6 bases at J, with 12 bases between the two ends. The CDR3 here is CASSQAVGSEQYF. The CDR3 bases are TGTGCCAGCAGCCAGGCGGTAGGCTCCGAGCAGTACTTC.

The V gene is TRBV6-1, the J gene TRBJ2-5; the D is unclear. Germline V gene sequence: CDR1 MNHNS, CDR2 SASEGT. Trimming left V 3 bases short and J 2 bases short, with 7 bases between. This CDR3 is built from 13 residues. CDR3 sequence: CASSDWQQETQYF. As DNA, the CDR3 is TGTGCCAGCAGTGATTGGCAGCAAGAGACCCAGTACTTC.

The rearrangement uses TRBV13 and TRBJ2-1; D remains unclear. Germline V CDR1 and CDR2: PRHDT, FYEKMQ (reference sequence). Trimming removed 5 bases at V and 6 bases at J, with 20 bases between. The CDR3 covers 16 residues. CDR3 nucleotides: TGTGCCAGCAGCCGCACCCCTACTGGGTCAGGCAATGAGCAGTTCTTC. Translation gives CASSRTPTGSGNEQFF. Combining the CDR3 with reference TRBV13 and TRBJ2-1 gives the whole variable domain AAGVIQSPRHLIKEKRETATLKCYPIPRHDTVYWYQQGPGQDPQFLISFYEKMQSDKGSIPDRFSAQQFSDYHSELNMSSLELGDSALYFCASSRTPTGSGNEQFFGPGTRLTVL.

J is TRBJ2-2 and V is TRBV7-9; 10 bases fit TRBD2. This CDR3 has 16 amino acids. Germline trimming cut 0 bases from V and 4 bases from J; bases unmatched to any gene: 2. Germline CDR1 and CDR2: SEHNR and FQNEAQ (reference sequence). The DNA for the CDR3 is TGTGCCAGCAGCTTAGCACTAGCGGGACGCACCGGGGAGCTGTTTTTT. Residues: CASSLALAGRTGELFF.

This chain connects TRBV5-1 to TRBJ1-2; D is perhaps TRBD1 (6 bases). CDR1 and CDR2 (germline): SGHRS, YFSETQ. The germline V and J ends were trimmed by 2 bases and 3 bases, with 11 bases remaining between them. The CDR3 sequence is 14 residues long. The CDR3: CASSFSGGDYGYTF. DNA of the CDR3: TGCGCCAGCAGCTTTTCTGGGGGCGACTATGGCTACACCTTC.

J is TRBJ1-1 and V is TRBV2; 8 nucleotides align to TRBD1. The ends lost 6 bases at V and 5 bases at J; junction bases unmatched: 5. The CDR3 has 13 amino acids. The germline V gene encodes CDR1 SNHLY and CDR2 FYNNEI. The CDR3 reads CASRDRAKTEAFF. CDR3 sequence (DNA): TGTGCCAGCAGGGACAGGGCCAAAACTGAAGCTTTCTTT. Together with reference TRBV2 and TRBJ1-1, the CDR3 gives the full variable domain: EPEVTQTPSHQVTQMGQEVILRCVPISNHLYFYWYRQILGQKVEFLVSFYNNEISEKSEIFDDQFSVERPDGSNFTLKIRSTKLEDSAMYFCASRDRAKTEAFFGQGTRLTVV.

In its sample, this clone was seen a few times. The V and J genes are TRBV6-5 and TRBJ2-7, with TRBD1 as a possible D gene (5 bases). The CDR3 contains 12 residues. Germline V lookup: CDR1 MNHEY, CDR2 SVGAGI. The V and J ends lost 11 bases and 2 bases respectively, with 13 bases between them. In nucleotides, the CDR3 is TGTGCCTCACGGCAGGGCCCCTACGAGCAGTACTTC. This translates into CASRQGPYEQYF.

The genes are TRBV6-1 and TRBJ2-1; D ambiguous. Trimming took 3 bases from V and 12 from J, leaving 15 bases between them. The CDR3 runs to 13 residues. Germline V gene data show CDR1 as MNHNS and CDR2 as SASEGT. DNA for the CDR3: TGTGCCAGCAGTGAGCACTCCGAGGATAGGCAGTTCTTC. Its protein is CASSEHSEDRQFF.

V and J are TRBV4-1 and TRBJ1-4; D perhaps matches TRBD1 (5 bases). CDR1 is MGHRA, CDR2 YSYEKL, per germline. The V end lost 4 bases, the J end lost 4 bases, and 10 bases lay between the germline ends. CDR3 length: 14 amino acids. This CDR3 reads CASSPDGGNEKLFF. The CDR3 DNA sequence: TGCGCCAGCAGCCCTGACGGGGGTAATGAAAAACTGTTTTTT.

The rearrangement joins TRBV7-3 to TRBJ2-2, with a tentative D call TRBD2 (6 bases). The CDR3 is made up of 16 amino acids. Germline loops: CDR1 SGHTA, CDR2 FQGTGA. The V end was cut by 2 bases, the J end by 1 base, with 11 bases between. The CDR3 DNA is TGTGCCAGCAGCTTACTTGGGGGGAGGAACACCGGGGAGCTGTTTTTT. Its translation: CASSLLGGRNTGELFF.

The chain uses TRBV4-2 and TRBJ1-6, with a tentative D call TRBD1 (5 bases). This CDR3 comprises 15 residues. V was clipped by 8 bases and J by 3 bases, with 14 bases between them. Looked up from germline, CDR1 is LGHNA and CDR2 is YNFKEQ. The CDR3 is CASSQEGIYNSPLHF. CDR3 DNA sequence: TGTGCCAGCTCCCAGGAGGGGATCTATAATTCACCCCTCCACTTT.

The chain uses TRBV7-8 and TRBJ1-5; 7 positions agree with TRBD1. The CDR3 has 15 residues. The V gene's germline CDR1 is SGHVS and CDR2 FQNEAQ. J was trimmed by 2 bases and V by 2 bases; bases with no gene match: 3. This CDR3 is CASSLRQGGNQPQHF. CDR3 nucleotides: TGTGCCAGCAGCTTAAGACAGGGCGGCAATCAGCCCCAGCATTTT.

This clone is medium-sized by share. The CDR3 protein is CASSLEPGGSSYEQYF. As DNA, the CDR3 is TGTGCCAGCAGCTTAGAGCCGGGGGGAAGCTCCTACGAGCAGTACTTC. The chain is built from TRBV7-9 and TRBJ2-7, with 7 positions matching TRBD2. The CDR3 is 16 amino acids. Germline CDR1 reads SEHNR; CDR2 reads FQNEAQ (reference sequence). V dropped 1 base and J dropped 0; count of bases not matched to a gene: 6.

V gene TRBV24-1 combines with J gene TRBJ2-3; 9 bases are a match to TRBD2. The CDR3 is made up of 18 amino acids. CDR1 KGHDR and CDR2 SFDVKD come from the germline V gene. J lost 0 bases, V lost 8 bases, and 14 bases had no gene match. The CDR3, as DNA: TGTGCCACCAAATGTAGGGCGGGAGGGCCAGATAGCACAGATACGCAGTATTTT. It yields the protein CATKCRAGGPDSTDTQYF.

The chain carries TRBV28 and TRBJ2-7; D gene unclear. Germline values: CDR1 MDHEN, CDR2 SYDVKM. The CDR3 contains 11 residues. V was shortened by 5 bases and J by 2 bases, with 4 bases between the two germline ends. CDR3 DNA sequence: TGTGCCAGCAGTCAAACCTACGAGCAGTACTTC. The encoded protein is CASSQTYEQYF.

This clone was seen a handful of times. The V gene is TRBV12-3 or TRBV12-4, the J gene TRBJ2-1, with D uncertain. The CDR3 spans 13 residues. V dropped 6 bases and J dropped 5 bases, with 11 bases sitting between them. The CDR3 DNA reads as TGTGCCAGCAGGCCGTCTCCGGACAATGAGCAGTTCTTC. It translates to CASRPSPDNEQFF.

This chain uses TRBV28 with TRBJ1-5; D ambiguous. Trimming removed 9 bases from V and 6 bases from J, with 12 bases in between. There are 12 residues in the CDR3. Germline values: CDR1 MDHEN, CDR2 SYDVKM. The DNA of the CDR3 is TGTGCCAGTCAAACCCAAGCTCAGCCCCAGCATTTT. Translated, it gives CASQTQAQPQHF.